This record concerns one T cell receptor beta chain sequence. Sequencing used immunoSEQ multiplex PCR; TCRdb keeps in-frame clones, though not all of them. Among a few hundred thousand clones listed, roughly 89% were seen once. Individuals aged about 18 to 90 years were recruited from around 22 US areas. Clinical histories supplied by participants themselves formed the basis of cohort assignment. The sample is drawn from a study of blood T cell repertoires in COVID-19. There are 13 residues in the CDR3. CDR1 is KGHSH and CDR2 is LQKENI in the germline V gene. V was trimmed by 6 bases and J by 1 base, leaving 9 bases between them.

Sequenced sample: PBMCs or T cells enriched from blood (not recorded which). The TCR was taken from a woman aged 30 to 39 who had recovered from COVID-19. This chain uses TRBV18 with TRBJ1-1; no definite D call. CDR3 coding DNA: TGTGCCAGCTCTCAGAACACGAACACTGAAGCTTTCTTT. Protein: CASSQNTNTEAFF. The complete variable domain, with remaining parts taken from reference TRBV18 and TRBJ1-1, reads NAGVMQNPRHLVRRRGQEARLRCSPMKGHSHVYWYRQLPEEGLKFMVYLQKENIIDESGMPKERFSAEFPKEGPSILRIQQVVRGDSAAYFCASSQNTNTEAFFGQGTRLTVV.